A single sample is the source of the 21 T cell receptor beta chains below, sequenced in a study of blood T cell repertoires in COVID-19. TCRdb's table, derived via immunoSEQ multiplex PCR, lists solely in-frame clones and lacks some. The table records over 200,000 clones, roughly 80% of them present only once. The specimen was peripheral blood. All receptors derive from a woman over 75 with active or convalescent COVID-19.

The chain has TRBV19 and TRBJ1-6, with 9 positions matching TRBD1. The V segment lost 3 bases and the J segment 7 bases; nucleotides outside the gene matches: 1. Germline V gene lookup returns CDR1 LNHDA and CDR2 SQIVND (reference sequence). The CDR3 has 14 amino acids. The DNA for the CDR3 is TGTGCCAGTAGTATCGACAGGGGGAATTCACCCCTCCACTTT. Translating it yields CASSIDRGNSPLHF.

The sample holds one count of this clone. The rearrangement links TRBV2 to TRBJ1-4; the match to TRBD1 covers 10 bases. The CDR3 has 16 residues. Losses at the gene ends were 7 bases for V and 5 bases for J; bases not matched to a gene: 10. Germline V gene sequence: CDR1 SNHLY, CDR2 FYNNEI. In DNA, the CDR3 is TGTGCCAGCACTAGTGGGACAGGGGACCGGAATGAAAAACTGTTTTTT. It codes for CASTSGTGDRNEKLFF.

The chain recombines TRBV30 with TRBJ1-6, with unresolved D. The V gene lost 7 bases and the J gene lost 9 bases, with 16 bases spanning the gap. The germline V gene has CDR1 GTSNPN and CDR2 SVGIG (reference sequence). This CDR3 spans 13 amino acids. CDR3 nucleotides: TGTGCCTTAGAGGACTCCCGAGGTTCACCCCTCCACTTT. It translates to CALEDSRGSPLHF.

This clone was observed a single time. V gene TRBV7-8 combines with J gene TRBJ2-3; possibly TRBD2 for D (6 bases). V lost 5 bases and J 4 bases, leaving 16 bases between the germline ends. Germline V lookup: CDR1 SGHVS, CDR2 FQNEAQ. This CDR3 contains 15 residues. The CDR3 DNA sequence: TGTGCCAGCAGCCCCTTGGGGGGTAGGGCAGATACGCAGTATTTT. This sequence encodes CASSPLGGRADTQYF.

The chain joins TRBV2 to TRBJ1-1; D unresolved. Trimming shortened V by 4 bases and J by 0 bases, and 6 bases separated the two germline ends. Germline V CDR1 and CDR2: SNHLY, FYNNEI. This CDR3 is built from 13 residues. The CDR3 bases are TGTGCCAGCAGTGGCGGTATGAACACTGAAGCTTTCTTT. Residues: CASSGGMNTEAFF.

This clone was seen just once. The CDR3 bases are TGTGCCACCAGCAGGACTGGTGGGTTAAACATTCAGTACTTC. This translates into CATSRTGGLNIQYF. The chain is built from TRBV15 and TRBJ2-4; D is undetermined. The V end was cut by 3 bases, the J end by 6 bases, with 12 bases between. The CDR3 length is 14 residues. CDR1 is LNHNV, CDR2 YYDKDF, per germline (reference sequence). The full variable domain, rest sourced from reference TRBV15 and TRBJ2-4, is DAMVIQNPRYQVTQFGKPVTLSCSQTLNHNVMYWYQQKSSQAPKLLFHYYDKDFNNEADTPDNFQSRRPNTSFCFLDIRSPGLGDTAMYLCATSRTGGLNIQYFGAGTRLSVL.

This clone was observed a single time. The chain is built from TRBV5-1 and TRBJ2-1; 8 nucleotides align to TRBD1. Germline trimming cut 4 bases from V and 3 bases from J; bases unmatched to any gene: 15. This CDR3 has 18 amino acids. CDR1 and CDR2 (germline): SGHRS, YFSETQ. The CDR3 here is CASSPKPQGAQGYNEQFF. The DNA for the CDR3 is TGCGCCAGCAGCCCGAAGCCTCAGGGGGCGCAGGGCTACAATGAGCAGTTCTTC.

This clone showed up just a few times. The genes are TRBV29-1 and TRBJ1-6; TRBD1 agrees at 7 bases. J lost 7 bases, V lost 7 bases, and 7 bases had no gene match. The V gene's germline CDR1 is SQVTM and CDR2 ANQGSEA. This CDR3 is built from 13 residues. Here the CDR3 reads CSAKQGRNSPLHF. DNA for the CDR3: TGCAGCGCTAAACAGGGGCGGAATTCACCCCTCCACTTT.

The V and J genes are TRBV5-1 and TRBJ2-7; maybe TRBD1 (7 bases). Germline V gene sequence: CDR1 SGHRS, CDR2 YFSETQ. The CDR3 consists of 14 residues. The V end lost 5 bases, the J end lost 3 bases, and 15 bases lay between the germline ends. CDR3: CASRSTGTHYEQYF. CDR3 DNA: TGCGCCAGCAGATCGACAGGGACTCACTACGAGCAGTACTTC. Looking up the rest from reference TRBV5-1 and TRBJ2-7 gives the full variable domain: KAGVTQTPRYLIKTRGQQVTLSCSPISGHRSVSWYQQTPGQGLQFLFEYFSETQRNKGNFPGRFSGRQFSNSRSEMNVSTLELGDSALYLCASRSTGTHYEQYFGPGTRLTVT.

CDR3 sequence: CASSLNPTTSGYQETQYF. CDR3 DNA sequence: TGTGCCAGCAGCTTAAACCCAACTACTAGCGGTTACCAAGAGACCCAGTACTTC. V is TRBV7-6 and J is TRBJ2-5; 8 bases match TRBD2. Germline assignment: CDR1 SGHVS and CDR2 FNYEAQ. V shed 2 bases, J shed 0 bases, and the junction held 11 bases outside the gene matches. This CDR3 spans 18 amino acids.

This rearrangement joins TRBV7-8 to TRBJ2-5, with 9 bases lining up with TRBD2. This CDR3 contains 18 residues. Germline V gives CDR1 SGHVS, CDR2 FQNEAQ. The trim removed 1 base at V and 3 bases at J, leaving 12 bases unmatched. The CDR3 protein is CASSLVRLGLAGKETQYF. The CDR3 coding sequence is TGTGCCAGCAGCTTAGTTCGCCTCGGGCTAGCGGGGAAAGAGACCCAGTACTTC.

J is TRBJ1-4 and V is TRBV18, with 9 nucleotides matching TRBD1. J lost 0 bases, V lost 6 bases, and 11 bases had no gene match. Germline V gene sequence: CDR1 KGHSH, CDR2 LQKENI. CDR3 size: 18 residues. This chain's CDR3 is CASSQTRDRVATNEKLFF. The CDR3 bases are TGTGCCAGCTCCCAAACCCGGGACAGGGTTGCAACTAATGAAAAACTGTTTTTT.

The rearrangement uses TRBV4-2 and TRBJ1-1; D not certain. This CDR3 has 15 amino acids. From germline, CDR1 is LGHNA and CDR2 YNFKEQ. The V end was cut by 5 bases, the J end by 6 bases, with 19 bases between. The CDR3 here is CASSVSAADSSEAFF. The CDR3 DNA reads TGTGCCAGCAGCGTCAGTGCTGCAGACTCCTCTGAAGCTTTCTTT.

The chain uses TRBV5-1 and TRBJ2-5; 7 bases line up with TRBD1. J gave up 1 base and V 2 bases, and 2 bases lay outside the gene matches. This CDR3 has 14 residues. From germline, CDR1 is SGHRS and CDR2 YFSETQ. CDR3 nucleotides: TGCGCCAGCAGCTTAAGGGACAGCCAAGAGACCCAGTACTTC. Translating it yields CASSLRDSQETQYF.

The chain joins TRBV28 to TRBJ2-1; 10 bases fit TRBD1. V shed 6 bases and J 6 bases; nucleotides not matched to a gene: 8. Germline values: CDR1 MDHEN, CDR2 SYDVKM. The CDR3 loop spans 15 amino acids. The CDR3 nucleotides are TGTGCCAGCAGCCTGACGGGACAGGGGCGCAATGAGCAGTTCTTC. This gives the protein CASSLTGQGRNEQFF.

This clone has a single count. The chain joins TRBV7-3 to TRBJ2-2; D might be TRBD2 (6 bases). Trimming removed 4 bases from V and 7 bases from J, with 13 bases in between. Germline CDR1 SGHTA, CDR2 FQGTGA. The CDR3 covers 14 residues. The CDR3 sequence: CASSSRTSSGELFF. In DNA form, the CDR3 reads TGTGCCAGCAGCTCCCGAACTAGCAGCGGGGAGCTGTTTTTT.

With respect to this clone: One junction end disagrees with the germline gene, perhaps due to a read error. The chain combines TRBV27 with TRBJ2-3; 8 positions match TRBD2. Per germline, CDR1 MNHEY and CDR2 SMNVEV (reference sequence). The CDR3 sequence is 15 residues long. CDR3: CASSLSLAGTNTQYF. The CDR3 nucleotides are TGTGCCAGCAGTTTATCCCTAGCGGGCACAAATACGCAGTATTTT.

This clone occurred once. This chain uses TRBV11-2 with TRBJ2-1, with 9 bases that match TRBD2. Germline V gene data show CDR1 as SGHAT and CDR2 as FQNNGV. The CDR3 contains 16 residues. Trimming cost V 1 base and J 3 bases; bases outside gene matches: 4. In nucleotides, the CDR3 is TGTGCCAGCAGCTTAGGTCTAGCGGGGAACTACAATGAGCAGTTCTTC. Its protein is CASSLGLAGNYNEQFF. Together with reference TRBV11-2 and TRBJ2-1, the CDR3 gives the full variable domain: EAGVAQSPRYKIIEKRQSVAFWCNPISGHATLYWYQQILGQGPKLLIQFQNNGVVDDSQLPKDRFSAERLKGVDSTLKIQPAKLEDSAVYLCASSLGLAGNYNEQFFGPGTRLTVL.

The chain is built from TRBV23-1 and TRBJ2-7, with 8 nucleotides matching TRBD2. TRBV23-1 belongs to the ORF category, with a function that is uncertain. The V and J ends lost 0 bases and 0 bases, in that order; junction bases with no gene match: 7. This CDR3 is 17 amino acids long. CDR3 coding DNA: TGCGCCAGCAGTCAATCGATGCAGCGGGAGTGCTCCTACGAGCAGTACTTC. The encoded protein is CASSQSMQRECSYEQYF.

For the CDR3, the DNA is TGTGCCAGCAGAAGGACAGGGGCCCACGAGCAGTACTTC. This encodes CASRRTGAHEQYF. The chain uses TRBV12-3 or TRBV12-4 and TRBJ2-7, with TRBD1 matching 9 bases. With 6 bases clipped from V and 5 bases from J, the junction kept 5 bases outside the gene matches. CDR3 length equals 13 residues.

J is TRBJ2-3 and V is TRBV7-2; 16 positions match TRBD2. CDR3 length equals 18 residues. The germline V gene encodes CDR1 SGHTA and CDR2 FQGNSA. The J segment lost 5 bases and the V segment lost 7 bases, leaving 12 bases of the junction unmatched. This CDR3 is CASTTGTSGRALLDTQYF. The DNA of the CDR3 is TGTGCCAGCACAACCGGGACTAGCGGGAGGGCCCTCCTAGATACGCAGTATTTT.